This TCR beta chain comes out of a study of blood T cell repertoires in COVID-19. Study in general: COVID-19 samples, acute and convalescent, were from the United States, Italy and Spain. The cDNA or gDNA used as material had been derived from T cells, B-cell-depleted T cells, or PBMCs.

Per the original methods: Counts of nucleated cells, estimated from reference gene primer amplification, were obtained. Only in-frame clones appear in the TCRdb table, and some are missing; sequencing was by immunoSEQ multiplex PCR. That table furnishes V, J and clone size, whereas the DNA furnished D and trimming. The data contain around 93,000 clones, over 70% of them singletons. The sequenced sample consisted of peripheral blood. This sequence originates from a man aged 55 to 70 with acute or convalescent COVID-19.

CDR3 region: CASISTSGTWTQYF. DNA for the CDR3: TGTGCCAGCATATCGACTAGCGGGACATGGACCCAGTACTTC. The chain links TRBV2 to TRBJ2-5; 11 nucleotides line up with TRBD2. V shed 7 bases, J shed 7 bases, and the junction held 8 bases outside the gene matches. The germline V gene has CDR1 SNHLY and CDR2 FYNNEI. This CDR3 is 14 amino acids long.